This T cell receptor beta chain was captured by sequencing in a study of CD8 T cells in ankylosing spondylitis. General study points: Some of these motif variants have turned up before, in reports on reactive arthritis synovial fluid and blood. Apparently characteristic of ankylosing spondylitis blood was a TCR beta motif (roughly eight highly homologous variants). In ankylosing spondylitis patients, matched synovial fluid reportedly showed significant enrichment of disease-linked clones. Disease-linked clones displayed a CD8+ phenotype and appeared relatively rarely in peripheral blood.

CDR1 is DFQATT and CDR2 is SNEGSKA in the germline V gene (reference sequence). With 3 bases removed from V and 3 bases from J, the gap between germline ends came to 8 bases. CDR3 length equals 12 residues. The table lists this clonotype with many counts. What it binds is unknown. Making use of molecular barcodes, quantitative 5'-RACE generated TCR beta libraries. TCRdb called the 5' RACE reads again in MiXCR, with one record for every CDR3 protein. Of about 500,000 distinct CDR3 sequences in the sample, about 5.4% were seen once. The sequenced sample was blood, either unsorted or a sorted T cell fraction (not recorded which). The TCR sequence derives from a male donor with ankylosing spondylitis. The V call is TRBV20-1, the J call TRBJ1-1, with TRBD1 as a possible D gene (5 bases). In DNA, the CDR3 is TGCAGTGCTAGTCAGACAGACACTGAAGCTTTCTTT. Its translation is CSASQTDTEAFF.